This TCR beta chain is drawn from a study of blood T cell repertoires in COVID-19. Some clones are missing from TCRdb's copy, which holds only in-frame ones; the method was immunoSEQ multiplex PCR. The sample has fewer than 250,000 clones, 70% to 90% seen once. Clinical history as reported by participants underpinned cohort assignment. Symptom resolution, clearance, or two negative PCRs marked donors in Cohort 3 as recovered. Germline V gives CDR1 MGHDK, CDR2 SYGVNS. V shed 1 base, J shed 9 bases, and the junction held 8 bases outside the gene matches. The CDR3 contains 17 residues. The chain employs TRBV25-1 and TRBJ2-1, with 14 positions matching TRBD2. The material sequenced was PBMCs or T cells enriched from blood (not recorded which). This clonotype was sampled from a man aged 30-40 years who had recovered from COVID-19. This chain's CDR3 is CASSEWTGTSGGSEQFF. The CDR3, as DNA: TGTGCCAGCAGTGAATGGACCGGGACTAGCGGGGGAAGTGAGCAGTTCTTC.